The sequence of this TCR beta chain was determined in a study of control samples from healthy donors and cancer patients (dated by TCRdb to between 2020 and 2021). CDR1 and CDR2, per the germline V gene, are SGHDT and YYEEEE. Trimming costs V 4 bases and J 4 bases, and their ends lie 6 bases apart. There are 12 amino acids in the CDR3, from cysteine to phenylalanine inclusive. CDR3 DNA is the only sequence kept; it has 36 bases, read in frame from the first base. With regard to this clone: It has no known antigen specificity. Within one base of it there is no much larger clone, and no base qualities were kept.

Libraries were built with the immunoSEQ multiplex PCR assay. TCRdb carries this immuneACCESS record with in-frame sequences only. Its versions omit some clonotypes, under half of them owing to an unresolved V gene in the studies checked, with the rest unexplained. The table for this sample lists roughly 32,000 clones; about 85% of them were counted only once. 1.6% of the sample belongs to the ten largest clones. The clonotype was recovered from a woman in her thirties or forties with lung cancer. The sequencing input was PBMCs. The chain is made from TRBV5-6 and TRBJ1-3; the D segment cannot be called with confidence. The DNA sequence follows: TGTGCCAGCAGCAGGGCGGGAAACACCATATATTTT. Its translation reads: CASSRAGNTIYF.